Listed below are T cell receptor beta chains from one sample, sequenced in a study of CD8+CD57+ T cells in acquired aplastic anemia. One entry per CDR3 protein, called by TCRdb with MiXCR from the reads. The sample records tens of thousands of distinct CDR3 sequences, over 60% being singletons. Sequencing used sorted CD4+, CD8+, or CD8+CD57+ T cells (not recorded which) from PBMCs. The receptors were sampled from a human donor in good health, serving as a control. Both conserved end residues are part of each CDR3. The order of the fields is clone size, V gene, J gene, D gene, CDR3 DNA, CDR3 protein. D genes are given only for firm matches. Clone sizes are given selectively: once, few, many, or a class where the clone is expanded.

NA	TRBV30	TRBJ1-2	NA	TGTGCCTGGAGTGTGAATCAGTATGGCTACACCTTC	CAWSVNQYGYTF
NA	TRBV7-9	TRBJ2-2	TRBD2	TGTGCCAGCTGCCCCGGGGGGTTTCCCAGGGAGCTGTTTTTT	CASCPGGFPRELFF
NA	TRBV7-6	TRBJ2-1	TRBD2	TGTGCCAGCAGCTTAGAAGGACTAGCGGGGCACGAGCAGTTCTTC	CASSLEGLAGHEQFF
NA	TRBV6-1	TRBJ2-7	NA	TGTGCCAGCAGTACAGGTAACCACGAGCAGTACTTC	CASSTGNHEQYF
medium-sized	TRBV2	TRBJ2-1	TRBD2	TGTGCCAGCAGTGAGGAGGGAGGGACGAATGAGCAGTTCTTC	CASSEEGGTNEQFF
NA	TRBV2	TRBJ2-3	NA	TGTGCCAGCAGTCGAGGGCCTATCACAGATACGCAGTATTTT	CASSRGPITDTQYF
medium-sized	TRBV10-3	TRBJ2-3	NA	TGTGCCATCAAGGATGGCTCGGGAGATACGCAGTATTTT	CAIKDGSGDTQYF
NA	TRBV7-9	TRBJ2-7	TRBD1	TGTGCCAGCAGTGCCTACCGGGACAGGTCCTACGAGCAGTACTTC	CASSAYRDRSYEQYF
NA	TRBV7-9	TRBJ1-1	TRBD1	TGTGCCAGCAGCCCAGCGACAGGGAGGAACACTGAAGCTTTCTTT	CASSPATGRNTEAFF
NA	TRBV2	TRBJ2-7	NA	TGTGCCAGCAGTGAACTAGATTTCCGGAGCGCCGAGCAGTACTTC	CASSELDFRSAEQYF
once	TRBV29-1	TRBJ2-3	NA	TGCAGCTTTTCCTTTACAGATACGCAGTATTTT	CSFSFTDTQYF
few	TRBV29-1	TRBJ1-5	NA	TGCAGCGTTAGGATTAGCAATCAGCCCCAGCATTTT	CSVRISNQPQHF
NA	TRBV6-4	TRBJ2-7	TRBD2	TGTGCCAGCAGTGTCGATCCTAGCGGGACCTACGAGCAGTACTTC	CASSVDPSGTYEQYF
NA	TRBV24-1	TRBJ2-3	TRBD2	TGTGCCACCAGTGATGGACTAGCGGCTAGCACAGATACGCAGTATTTT	CATSDGLAASTDTQYF
NA	TRBV4-3	TRBJ1-1	NA	TGCGCCAGCAGCCAAGAGGCGTATAACACTGAAGCTTTCTTT	CASSQEAYNTEAFF
NA	TRBV6-5	TRBJ2-7	TRBD2	TGTGCCAGCAGTTATCATAGCGGGAGCGTCGAGCAGTACTTC	CASSYHSGSVEQYF
NA	TRBV5-1	TRBJ2-2	TRBD2	TGCGCCAGCAGCTTGGGGACTAGCGTTCACACCGGGGAGCTGTTTTTT	CASSLGTSVHTGELFF
NA	TRBV24-1	TRBJ2-3	NA	TGTGCCACCAGTGAGTTGAGCACAGATACGCAGTATTTT	CATSELSTDTQYF
NA	TRBV24-1	TRBJ2-3	NA	TGTGCCACCAGTGCCCGGGGGCCCCGCGCGACAGATACGCAGTATTTT	CATSARGPRATDTQYF
NA	TRBV19	TRBJ1-5	TRBD1	TGTGCCAGTAGCAATGACAGGGAACAGCCCCAGCATTTT	CASSNDREQPQHF
NA	TRBV11-1	TRBJ2-5	TRBD2	TGCGCCAGCAGCCCCTGGACTAGCGGGAGGTACCAAGAGACCCAGTACTTC	CASSPWTSGRYQETQYF
NA	TRBV7-8	TRBJ1-5	NA	TGTGCCAGCATTTGCACTAGCAATCAGCCCCAGCATTTT	CASICTSNQPQHF
many	TRBV30	TRBJ2-2	NA	TGTGCCTGGGGAACGGGAGCTGGCGGGGAGCTGTTTTTT	CAWGTGAGGELFF
NA	TRBV7-2	TRBJ2-1	NA	TGTGCCAGCAGCTTATCTGGGCTGGATGAGCAGTTCTTC	CASSLSGLDEQFF
few	TRBV2	TRBJ2-5	NA	TGTGCCAGCAGTGAATATGGTGGTTGGGGGGAGACCCAGTACTTC	CASSEYGGWGETQYF
once	TRBV5-6	TRBJ2-3	TRBD1	TGTGCCAGCAGCTTCCCGGGACAGGGGACGGCAGATACGCAGTATTTT	CASSFPGQGTADTQYF
once	TRBV25-1	TRBJ2-5	NA	TGTGCCAGCAGTGAATCGTTAGAGACCCAGTACTTC	CASSESLETQYF
NA	TRBV9	TRBJ2-7	TRBD1	TGTGCCAGCAGCATCGCCGGGACAGGGTCCTACGAGCAGTACTTC	CASSIAGTGSYEQYF
NA	TRBV19	TRBJ1-2	TRBD1	TGTGCCAGTATTCCCATCGCTGGACAGGGGACTACTAACTATGGCTACACCTTC	CASIPIAGQGTTNYGYTF
NA	TRBV24-1	TRBJ2-6	NA	TGTGCCACCAGCCCCAGGTTGGGGGTTAGGGCCAACGTCCTGACTTTC	CATSPRLGVRANVLTF
NA	TRBV24-1	TRBJ2-3	TRBD2	TGTGCCACCGGGACTAGAGCCACAGATACGCAGTATTTT	CATGTRATDTQYF
NA	TRBV20-1	TRBJ1-5	NA	TGCAGTGCTAGAGAGGGGATTAATCAGCCCCAGCATTTT	CSAREGINQPQHF
NA	TRBV2	TRBJ1-1	NA	TGTGCCAGCAGTTTGGACACGAACACTGAAGCTTTCTTT	CASSLDTNTEAFF
NA	TRBV15	TRBJ2-7	TRBD2	TGTGCCACCAGTACAACTAGCGCAACCTACGAGCAGTACTTC	CATSTTSATYEQYF
NA	TRBV7-9	TRBJ2-5	NA	TGTGCCAGCAGCTTGAGTCAGTTAGAGACCCAGTACTTC	CASSLSQLETQYF
few	TRBV9	TRBJ2-3	NA	TGTGCCAGCAGCGTATATCACACAGATACGCAGTATTTT	CASSVYHTDTQYF
NA	TRBV25-1	TRBJ1-1	NA	TGTGCCAGCGCTTGGGGGATTGAAGCTTTCTTT	CASAWGIEAFF
NA	TRBV2	TRBJ2-5	TRBD2	TGTGCCAGCAGTGACTTCCGGGGGGGTGTCCAAGAGACCCAGTACTTC	CASSDFRGGVQETQYF
NA	TRBV29-1	TRBJ2-1	NA	TGCAGCGCTGGGGCTTACAATGAGCAGTTCTTC	CSAGAYNEQFF
NA	TRBV15	TRBJ2-7	NA	TGTGCCACTAGGGGCTCCTCTGATGGCTACGAGCAGTACTTC	CATRGSSDGYEQYF
few	TRBV10-3	TRBJ1-6	NA	TGTGCCATCACGGCAGGGAATAATTCACCCCTCCACTTT	CAITAGNNSPLHF
NA	TRBV19	TRBJ2-1	NA	TGTGCCAGTAGTGCCAGAGGGGTCAATGAGCAGTTCTTC	CASSARGVNEQFF